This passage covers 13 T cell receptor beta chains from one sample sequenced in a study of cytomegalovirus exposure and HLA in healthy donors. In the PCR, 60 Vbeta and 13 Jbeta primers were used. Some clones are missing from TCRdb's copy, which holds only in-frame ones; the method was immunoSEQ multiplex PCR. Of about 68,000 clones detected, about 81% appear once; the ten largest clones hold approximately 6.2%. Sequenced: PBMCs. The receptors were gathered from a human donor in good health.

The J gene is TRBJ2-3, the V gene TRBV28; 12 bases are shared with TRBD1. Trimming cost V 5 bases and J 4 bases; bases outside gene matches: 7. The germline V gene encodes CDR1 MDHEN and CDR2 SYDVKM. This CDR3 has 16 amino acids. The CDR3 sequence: CASSDRDRGRSDTQYF. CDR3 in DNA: TGTGCCAGCAGTGATCGGGACAGGGGGCGTTCAGATACGCAGTATTTT.

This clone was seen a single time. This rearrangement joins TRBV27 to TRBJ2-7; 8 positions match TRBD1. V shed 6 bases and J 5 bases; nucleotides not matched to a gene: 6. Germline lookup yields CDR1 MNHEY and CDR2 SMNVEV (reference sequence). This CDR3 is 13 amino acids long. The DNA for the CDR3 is TGTGCCAGCAGACCGACAGGGGTGCACGAGCAGTACTTC. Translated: CASRPTGVHEQYF.

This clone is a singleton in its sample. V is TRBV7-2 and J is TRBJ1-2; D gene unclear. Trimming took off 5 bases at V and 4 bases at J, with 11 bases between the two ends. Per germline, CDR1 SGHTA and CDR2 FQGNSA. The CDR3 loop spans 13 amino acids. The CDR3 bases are TGTGCCAGCAGCCCCGAGAGCGCCTATGGCTACACCTTC. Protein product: CASSPESAYGYTF.

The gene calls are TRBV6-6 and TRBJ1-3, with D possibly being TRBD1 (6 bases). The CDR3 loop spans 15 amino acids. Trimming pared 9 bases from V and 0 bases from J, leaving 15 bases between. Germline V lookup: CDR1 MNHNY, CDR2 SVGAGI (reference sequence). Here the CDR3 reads CASSRDMSSGNTIYF. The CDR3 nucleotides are TGTGCCAGTAGCCGGGACATGAGCTCTGGAAACACCATATATTTT.

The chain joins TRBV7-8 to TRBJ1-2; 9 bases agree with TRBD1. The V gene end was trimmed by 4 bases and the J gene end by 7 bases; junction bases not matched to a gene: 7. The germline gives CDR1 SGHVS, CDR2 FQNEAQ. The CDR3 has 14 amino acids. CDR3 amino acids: CASSWDRVKGGYTF. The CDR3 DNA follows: TGTGCCAGCAGCTGGGACAGGGTGAAAGGTGGCTACACCTTC.

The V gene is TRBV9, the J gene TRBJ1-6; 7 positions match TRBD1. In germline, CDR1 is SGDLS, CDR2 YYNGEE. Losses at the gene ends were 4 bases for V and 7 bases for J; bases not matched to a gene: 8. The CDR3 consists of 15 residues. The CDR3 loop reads CASSPTGQLNSPLHF. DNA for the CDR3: TGTGCCAGCAGCCCGACGGGACAGCTGAATTCACCCCTCCACTTT.

The CDR3 nucleotides are TGCAGCGTTATGACAGGGGGCGGAGGGGACACTGAAGCTTTCTTT. It is translated as CSVMTGGGGDTEAFF. The V gene is TRBV29-1, the J gene TRBJ1-1; 10 positions agree with TRBD1. Germline V gene lookup returns CDR1 SQVTM and CDR2 ANQGSEA. The CDR3 consists of 15 residues. After removal of 5 bases from V and 3 bases from J, the junction contained 9 bases not matched to a gene.

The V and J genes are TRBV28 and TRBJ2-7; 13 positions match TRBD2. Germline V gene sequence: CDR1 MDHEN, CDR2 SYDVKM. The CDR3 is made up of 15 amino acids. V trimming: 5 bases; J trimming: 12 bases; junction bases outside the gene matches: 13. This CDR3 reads CASSLPGTSGAVRYF. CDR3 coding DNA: TGTGCCAGCAGTCTCCCCGGGACTAGCGGGGCCGTGAGGTACTTC.

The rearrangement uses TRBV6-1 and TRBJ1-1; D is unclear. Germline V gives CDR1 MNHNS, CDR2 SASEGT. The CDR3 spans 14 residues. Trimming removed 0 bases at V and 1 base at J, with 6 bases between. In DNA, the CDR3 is TGTGCCAGCAGTGAAGCGCACGGGAACACTGAAGCTTTCTTT. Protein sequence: CASSEAHGNTEAFF.

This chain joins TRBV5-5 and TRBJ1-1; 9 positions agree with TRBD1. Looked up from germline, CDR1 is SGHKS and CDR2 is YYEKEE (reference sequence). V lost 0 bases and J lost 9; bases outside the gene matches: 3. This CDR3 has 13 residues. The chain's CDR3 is CASSLEGQGQAFF. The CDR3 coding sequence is TGTGCCAGCAGCTTGGAGGGACAGGGTCAAGCTTTCTTT.

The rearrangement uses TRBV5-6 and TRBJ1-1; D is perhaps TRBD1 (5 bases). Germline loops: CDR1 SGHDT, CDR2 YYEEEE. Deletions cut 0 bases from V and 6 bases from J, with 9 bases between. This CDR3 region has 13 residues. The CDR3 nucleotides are TGTGCCAGCAGCTTGGTAGCAGGGTCTGAAGCTTTCTTT. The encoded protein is CASSLVAGSEAFF.

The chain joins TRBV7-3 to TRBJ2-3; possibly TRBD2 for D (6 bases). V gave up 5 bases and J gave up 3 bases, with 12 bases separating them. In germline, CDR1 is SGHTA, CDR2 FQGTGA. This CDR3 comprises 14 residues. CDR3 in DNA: TGTGCCAGCAGCCCAGGGACTTATACAGATACGCAGTATTTT. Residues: CASSPGTYTDTQYF.

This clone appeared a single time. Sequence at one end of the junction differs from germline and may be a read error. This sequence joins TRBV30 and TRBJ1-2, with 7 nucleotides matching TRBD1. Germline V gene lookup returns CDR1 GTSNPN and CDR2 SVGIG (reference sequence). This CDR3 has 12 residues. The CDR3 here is CAWKQGINGYPF. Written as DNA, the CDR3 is TGTGCCTGGAAACAGGGGATCAATGGCTACCCCTTC. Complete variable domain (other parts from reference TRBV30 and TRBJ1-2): SQTIHQWPATLVQPVGSPLSLECTVEGTSNPNLYWYRQAAGRGLQLLFYSVGIGQISSEVPQNLSASRPQDRQFILSSKKLLLSDSGFYLCAWKQGINGYPFGSGTRLTVV.